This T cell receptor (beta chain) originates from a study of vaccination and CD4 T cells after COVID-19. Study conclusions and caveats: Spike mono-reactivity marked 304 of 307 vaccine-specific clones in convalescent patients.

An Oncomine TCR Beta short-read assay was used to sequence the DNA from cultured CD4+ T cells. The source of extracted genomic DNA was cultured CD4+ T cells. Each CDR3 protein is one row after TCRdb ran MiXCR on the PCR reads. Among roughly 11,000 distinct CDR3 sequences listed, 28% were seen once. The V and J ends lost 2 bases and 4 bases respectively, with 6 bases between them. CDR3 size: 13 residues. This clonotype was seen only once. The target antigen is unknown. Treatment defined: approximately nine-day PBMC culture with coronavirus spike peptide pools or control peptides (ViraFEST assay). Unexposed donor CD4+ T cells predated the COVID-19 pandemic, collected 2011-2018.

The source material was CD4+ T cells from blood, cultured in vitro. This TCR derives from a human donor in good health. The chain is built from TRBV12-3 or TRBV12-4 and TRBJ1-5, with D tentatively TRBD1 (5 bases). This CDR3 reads CASSLKGNQPQHF. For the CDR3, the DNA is TGTGCCAGCAGTTTAAAGGGGAATCAGCCCCAGCATTTT.